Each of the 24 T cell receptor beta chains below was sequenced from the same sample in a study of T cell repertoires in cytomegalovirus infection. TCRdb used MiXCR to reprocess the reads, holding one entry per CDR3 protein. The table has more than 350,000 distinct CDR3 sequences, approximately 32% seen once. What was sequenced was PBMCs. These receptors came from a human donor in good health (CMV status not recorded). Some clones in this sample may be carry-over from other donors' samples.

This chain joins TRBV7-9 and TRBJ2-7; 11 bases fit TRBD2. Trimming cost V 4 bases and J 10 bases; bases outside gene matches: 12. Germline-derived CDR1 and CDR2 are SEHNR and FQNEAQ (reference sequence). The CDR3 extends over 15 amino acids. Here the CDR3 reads CASSSTSGVSTGQYF. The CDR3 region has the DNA TGTGCCAGCAGCTCGACTAGCGGGGTGTCGACGGGTCAGTACTTC.

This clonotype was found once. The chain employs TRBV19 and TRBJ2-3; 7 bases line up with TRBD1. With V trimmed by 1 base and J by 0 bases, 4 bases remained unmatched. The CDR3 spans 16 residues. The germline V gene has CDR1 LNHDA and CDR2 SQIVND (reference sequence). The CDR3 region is CASSIVAGGSTDTQYF. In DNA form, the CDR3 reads TGTGCCAGTAGTATAGTAGCAGGGGGTAGCACAGATACGCAGTATTTT.

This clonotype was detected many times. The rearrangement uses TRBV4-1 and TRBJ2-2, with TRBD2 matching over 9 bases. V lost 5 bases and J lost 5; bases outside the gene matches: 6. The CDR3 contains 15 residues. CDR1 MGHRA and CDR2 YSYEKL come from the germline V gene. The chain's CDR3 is CASSAGLAKTGELFF. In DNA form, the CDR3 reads TGCGCCAGCAGCGCGGGACTAGCCAAAACCGGGGAGCTGTTTTTT.

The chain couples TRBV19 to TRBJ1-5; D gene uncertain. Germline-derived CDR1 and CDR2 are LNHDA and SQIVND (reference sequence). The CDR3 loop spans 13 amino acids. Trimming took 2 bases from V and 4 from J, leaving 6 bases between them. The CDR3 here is CASSIIGNQPQHF. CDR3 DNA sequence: TGTGCCAGTAGTATAATAGGGAATCAGCCCCAGCATTTT.

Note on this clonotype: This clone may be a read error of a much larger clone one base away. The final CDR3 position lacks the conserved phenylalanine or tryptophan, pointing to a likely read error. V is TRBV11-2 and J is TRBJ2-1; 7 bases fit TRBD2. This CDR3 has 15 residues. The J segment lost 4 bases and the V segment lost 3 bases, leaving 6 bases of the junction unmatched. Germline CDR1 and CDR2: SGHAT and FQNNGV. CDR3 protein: CASSFSGGRYNEQFL. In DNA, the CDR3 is TGTGCCAGCAGCTTTTCGGGGGGACGGTACAATGAGCAGTTCTTA.

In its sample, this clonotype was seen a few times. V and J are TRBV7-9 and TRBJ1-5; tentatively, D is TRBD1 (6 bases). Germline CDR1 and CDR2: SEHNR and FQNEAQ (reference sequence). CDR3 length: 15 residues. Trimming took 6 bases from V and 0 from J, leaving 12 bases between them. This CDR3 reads CASSSSGDSNQPQHF. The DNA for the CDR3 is TGTGCCAGCAGTTCTTCAGGGGATAGCAATCAGCCCCAGCATTTT.

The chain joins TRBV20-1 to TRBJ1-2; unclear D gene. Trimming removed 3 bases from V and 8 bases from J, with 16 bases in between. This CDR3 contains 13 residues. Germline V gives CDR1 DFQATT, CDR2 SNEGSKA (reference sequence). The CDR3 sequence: CSASEVRVGGYTF. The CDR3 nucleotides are TGCAGTGCTAGTGAGGTTAGGGTGGGAGGCTACACCTTC.

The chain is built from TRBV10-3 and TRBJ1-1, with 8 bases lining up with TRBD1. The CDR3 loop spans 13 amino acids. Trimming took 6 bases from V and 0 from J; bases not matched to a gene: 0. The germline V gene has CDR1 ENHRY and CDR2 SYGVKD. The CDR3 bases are TGTGCCATCAGGACAGGGGTGAACACTGAAGCTTTCTTT. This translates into CAIRTGVNTEAFF.

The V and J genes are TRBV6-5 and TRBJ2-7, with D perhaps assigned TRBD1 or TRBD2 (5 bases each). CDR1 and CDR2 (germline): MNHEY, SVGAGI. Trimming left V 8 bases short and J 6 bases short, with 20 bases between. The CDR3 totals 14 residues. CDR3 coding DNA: TGTGCCAGCTCGAACGGGGCAAACCGGGGCGAGCAGTACTTC. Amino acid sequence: CASSNGANRGEQYF.

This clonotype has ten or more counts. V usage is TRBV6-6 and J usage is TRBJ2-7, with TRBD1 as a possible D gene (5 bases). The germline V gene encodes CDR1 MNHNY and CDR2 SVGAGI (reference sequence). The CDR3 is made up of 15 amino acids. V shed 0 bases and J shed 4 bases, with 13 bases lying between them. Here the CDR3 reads CASSYSAGYGYEQYF. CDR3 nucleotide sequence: TGTGCCAGCAGTTACTCGGCAGGGTATGGGTACGAGCAGTACTTC.

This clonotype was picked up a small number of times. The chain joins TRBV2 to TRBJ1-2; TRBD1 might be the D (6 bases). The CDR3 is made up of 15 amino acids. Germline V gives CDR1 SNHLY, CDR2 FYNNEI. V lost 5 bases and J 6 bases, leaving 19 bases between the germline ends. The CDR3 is CASSKETGLIHGYTF. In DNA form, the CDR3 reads TGTGCCAGCAGTAAGGAGACAGGTCTTATTCATGGCTACACCTTC.

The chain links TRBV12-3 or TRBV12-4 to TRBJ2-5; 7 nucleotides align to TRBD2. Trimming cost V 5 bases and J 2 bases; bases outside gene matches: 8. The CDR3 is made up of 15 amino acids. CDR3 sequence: CASSRQRGQQETQYF. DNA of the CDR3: TGTGCCAGCAGTCGCCAGCGGGGTCAGCAAGAGACCCAGTACTTC.

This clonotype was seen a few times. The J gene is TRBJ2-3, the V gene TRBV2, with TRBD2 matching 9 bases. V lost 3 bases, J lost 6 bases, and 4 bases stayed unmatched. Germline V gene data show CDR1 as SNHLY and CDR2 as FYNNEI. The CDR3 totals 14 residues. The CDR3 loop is CASSDSLAGDTQYF. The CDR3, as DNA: TGTGCCAGCAGTGACAGTCTAGCGGGGGATACGCAGTATTTT.

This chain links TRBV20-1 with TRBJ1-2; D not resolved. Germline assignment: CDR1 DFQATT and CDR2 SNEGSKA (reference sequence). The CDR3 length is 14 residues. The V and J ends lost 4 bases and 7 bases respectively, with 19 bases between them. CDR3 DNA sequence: TGCAGTGCTACGATAGCGGCCAAACCCTCTGGCTACACCTTC. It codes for CSATIAAKPSGYTF.

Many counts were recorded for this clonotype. The CDR3 sequence: CASSPRDRVQETQYF. The CDR3 region has the DNA TGTGCCAGCAGCCCCCGAGACAGGGTCCAAGAGACCCAGTACTTC. The chain carries TRBV7-2 and TRBJ2-5, with 7 bases aligning to TRBD1. V dropped 5 bases and J dropped 1; count of bases not matched to a gene: 7. CDR3 size: 15 residues. The germline gives CDR1 SGHTA, CDR2 FQGNSA.

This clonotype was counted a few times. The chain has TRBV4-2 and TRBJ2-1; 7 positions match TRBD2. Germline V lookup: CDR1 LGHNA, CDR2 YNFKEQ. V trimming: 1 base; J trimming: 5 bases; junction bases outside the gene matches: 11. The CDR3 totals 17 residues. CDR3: CASSQAASGRFDNEQFF. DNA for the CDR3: TGTGCCAGCAGCCAAGCGGCTAGCGGCCGATTTGACAATGAGCAGTTCTTC.

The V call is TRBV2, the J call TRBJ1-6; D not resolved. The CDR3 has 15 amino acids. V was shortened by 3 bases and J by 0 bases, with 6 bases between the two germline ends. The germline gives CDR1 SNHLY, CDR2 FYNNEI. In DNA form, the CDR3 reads TGTGCCAGCAGTGACAATTACTCCTATAATTCACCCCTCCACTTT. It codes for CASSDNYSYNSPLHF.

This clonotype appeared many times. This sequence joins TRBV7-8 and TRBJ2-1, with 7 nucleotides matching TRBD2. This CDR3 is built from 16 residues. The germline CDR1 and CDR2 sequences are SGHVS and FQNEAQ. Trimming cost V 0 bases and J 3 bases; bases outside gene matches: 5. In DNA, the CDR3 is TGTGCCAGCAGCTTAGCCTACCGGGGGGACTACAATGAGCAGTTCTTC. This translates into CASSLAYRGDYNEQFF.

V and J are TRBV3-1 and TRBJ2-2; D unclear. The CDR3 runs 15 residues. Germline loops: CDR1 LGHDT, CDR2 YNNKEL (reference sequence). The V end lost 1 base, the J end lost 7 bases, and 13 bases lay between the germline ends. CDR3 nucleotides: TGTGCCAGCAGCCAAGGAGACATACTCGGCGGGGAGCTGTTTTTT. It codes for CASSQGDILGGELFF.

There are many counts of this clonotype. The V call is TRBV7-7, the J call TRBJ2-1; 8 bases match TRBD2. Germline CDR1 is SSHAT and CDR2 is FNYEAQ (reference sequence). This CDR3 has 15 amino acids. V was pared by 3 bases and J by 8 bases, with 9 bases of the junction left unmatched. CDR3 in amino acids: CASSFGRGANYEQFF. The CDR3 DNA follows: TGTGCCAGCAGCTTCGGGCGGGGGGCCAATTATGAGCAGTTCTTC.

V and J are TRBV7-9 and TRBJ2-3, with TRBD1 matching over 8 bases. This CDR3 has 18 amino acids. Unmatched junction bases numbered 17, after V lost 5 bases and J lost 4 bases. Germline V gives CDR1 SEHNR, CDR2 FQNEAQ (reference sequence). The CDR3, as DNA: TGTGCCAGCAGCCCTTCTCGAACTACAGGGGGAGGACCAGATACGCAGTATTTT. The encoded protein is CASSPSRTTGGGPDTQYF.

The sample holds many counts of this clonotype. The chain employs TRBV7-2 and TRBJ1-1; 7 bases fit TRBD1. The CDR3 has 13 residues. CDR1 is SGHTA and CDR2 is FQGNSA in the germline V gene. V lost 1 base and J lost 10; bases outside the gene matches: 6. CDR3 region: CASSLGQGRAAFF. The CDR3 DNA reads TGTGCCAGCAGCTTAGGACAGGGCAGAGCAGCTTTCTTT.

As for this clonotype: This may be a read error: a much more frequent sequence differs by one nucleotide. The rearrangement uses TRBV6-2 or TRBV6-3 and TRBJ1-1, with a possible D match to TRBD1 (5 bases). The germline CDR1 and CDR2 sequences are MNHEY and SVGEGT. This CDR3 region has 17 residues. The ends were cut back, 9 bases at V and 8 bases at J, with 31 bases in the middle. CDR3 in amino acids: CARSSYGAGHLKKEAFF. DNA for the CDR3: TGTGCCAGAAGCAGTTACGGTGCTGGACACCTGAAGAAAGAAGCTTTCTTT.

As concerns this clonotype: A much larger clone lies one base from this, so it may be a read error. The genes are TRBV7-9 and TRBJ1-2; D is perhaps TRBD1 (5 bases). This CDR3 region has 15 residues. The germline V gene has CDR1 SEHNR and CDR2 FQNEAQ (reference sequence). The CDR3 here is CASSLAVLLRGGYPF. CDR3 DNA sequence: TGTGCCAGCAGCTTAGCGGTCCTCTTAAGGGGTGGCTACCCCTTC.